The source of this T cell receptor (beta chain) is a study of T cell repertoires in cytomegalovirus infection. Study-wide context: Carrying CMV and the relevant HLA type showed in public TCR beta signatures. Regarding the study as a whole: Dominating the ex vivo response were HLA-C-restricted CMV-specific TCR beta clonotypes.

In this sample, this clonotype turned up many times. Its antigen remains unidentified. TCRdb ran MiXCR on the reads and lists one entry per CDR3 protein. This table has about 140,000 distinct CDR3 sequences, about 6.5% appearing once. The sample was PBMCs. The receptor was derived from a human donor in good health (CMV status not recorded). Some clones in this sample may be carry-over from other donors' samples.

DNA of the CDR3: TGTGCCAGCAGTTCCCCATTGCTCCGGAACACTGAAGCTTTCTTT. It is translated as CASSSPLLRNTEAFF. The chain recombines TRBV28 with TRBJ1-1, with D uncertain. Germline CDR1 is MDHEN and CDR2 is SYDVKM. The CDR3 is 15 residues long. The V end was cut by 4 bases, the J end by 1 base, with 13 bases between.